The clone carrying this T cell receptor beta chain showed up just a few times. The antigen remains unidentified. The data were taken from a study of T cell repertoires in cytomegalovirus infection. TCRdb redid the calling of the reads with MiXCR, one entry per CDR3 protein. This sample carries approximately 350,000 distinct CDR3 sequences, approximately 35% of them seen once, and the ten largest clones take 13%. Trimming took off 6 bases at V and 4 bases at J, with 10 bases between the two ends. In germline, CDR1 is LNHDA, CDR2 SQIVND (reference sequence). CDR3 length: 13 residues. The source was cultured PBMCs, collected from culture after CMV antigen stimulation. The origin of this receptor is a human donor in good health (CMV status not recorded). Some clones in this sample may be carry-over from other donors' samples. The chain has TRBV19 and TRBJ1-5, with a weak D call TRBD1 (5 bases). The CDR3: CASRKAGNQPQHF. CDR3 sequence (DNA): TGTGCCAGTAGGAAGGCAGGGAATCAGCCCCAGCATTTT.